Shown below are 20 T cell receptor beta chains from a single sample sequenced in a study of blood T cell repertoires in COVID-19 (dated by TCRdb to the early 2020s). The library was built by means of the immunoSEQ multiplex PCR assay. This is the immuneACCESS table as TCRdb keeps it, with only in-frame sequences that have V and J called. A part of the clones is gone; compared with another copy, unresolved V genes explain less than half, and the rest is unexplained. The sample yields 250,000 or so clones; nearly 85% were counted once. The ten largest make up over 4.5% of the sample. Sequenced: peripheral blood. The receptors derive from a human donor in a cohort sampled during active COVID-19.

The chain employs TRBV29-1 and TRBJ2-5; 9 nucleotides line up with TRBD1. With V trimmed by 5 bases and J by 6 bases, 4 bases remained unmatched. The CDR3 is 12 residues long. Germline CDR1 is SQVTM and CDR2 is ANQGSEA. This chain's CDR3 is CSVTTGGKTQYF. In DNA, the CDR3 is TGCAGCGTTACGACAGGGGGAAAGACCCAGTACTTC.

J is TRBJ2-1 and V is TRBV2; possibly TRBD2 for D (7 bases). CDR1 and CDR2 from the germline V gene are SNHLY and FYNNEI. Trimming stripped 4 bases from V and 9 bases from J, with 16 bases between. This CDR3 comprises 14 residues. CDR3 in amino acids: CASSAWGGRSEQFF. The CDR3 bases are TGTGCCAGCAGTGCGTGGGGGGGCAGAAGTGAGCAGTTCTTC.

This clone was detected only a few times. The J gene is TRBJ1-5, the V gene TRBV6-5; TRBD1 matches 7 bases. Germline loops: CDR1 MNHEY, CDR2 SVGAGI. The CDR3 extends over 15 amino acids. The ends lost 6 bases at V and 6 bases at J; junction bases unmatched: 11. Here the CDR3 reads CASSRDREVSQPQHF. The CDR3 coding sequence is TGTGCCAGCAGCCGAGACAGGGAGGTCAGTCAGCCCCAGCATTTT.

The chain joins TRBV19 to TRBJ2-7, with TRBD1 matching 7 bases. The germline V gene has CDR1 LNHDA and CDR2 SQIVND (reference sequence). The CDR3 loop spans 14 amino acids. V was clipped by 9 bases and J by 6 bases; unmatched bases: 14. This CDR3 reads CASGGRRGYGEQYF. The DNA of the CDR3 is TGTGCCAGCGGAGGACGCAGGGGGTACGGCGAGCAGTACTTC.

The CDR3 protein is CASRIDRDTEAFF. As DNA, the CDR3 is TGTGCCAGCAGGATAGACAGAGACACTGAAGCTTTCTTT. The chain is built from TRBV6-6 and TRBJ1-1, with D tentatively TRBD1 (5 bases). CDR1 MNHNY and CDR2 SVGAGI come from the germline V gene (reference sequence). The germline V and J ends were trimmed by 6 bases and 3 bases, with 11 bases remaining between them. CDR3 length equals 13 residues.

This clone was seen a few times. The chain employs TRBV27 and TRBJ2-7, with 9 nucleotides matching TRBD2. The germline CDR1 and CDR2 sequences are MNHEY and SMNVEV (reference sequence). J was trimmed by 4 bases and V by 6 bases; bases with no gene match: 10. This CDR3 is 15 amino acids long. CDR3 coding DNA: TGTGCCAGCAGGCGCGCTAGCGGGAATGCTTACGAGCAGTACTTC. Translation gives CASRRASGNAYEQYF.

This rearrangement joins TRBV12-5 to TRBJ1-2, with 9 positions matching TRBD1. The CDR3 sequence is 15 residues long. Germline CDR1 is LGHNT and CDR2 is FRNRAP. The V gene end was trimmed by 5 bases and the J gene end by 4 bases; junction bases not matched to a gene: 8. CDR3: CASGLSGTGIYGYTF. Here the CDR3 DNA reads TGTGCTAGTGGTCTCTCCGGGACAGGGATCTATGGCTACACCTTC.

The V gene is TRBV6-5, the J gene TRBJ2-7; TRBD2 aligns across 7 bases. The CDR3 is 15 residues long. After removal of 2 bases from V and 3 bases from J, the junction contained 7 bases not matched to a gene. The germline V gene encodes CDR1 MNHEY and CDR2 SVGAGI. The CDR3 region is CASSYGRGGDYEQYF. CDR3 nucleotide sequence: TGTGCCAGCAGTTACGGTCGCGGGGGAGACTACGAGCAGTACTTC.

This chain joins TRBV29-1 and TRBJ1-2; D might be TRBD1 (5 bases). The V gene lost 2 bases and the J gene lost 4 bases, with 32 bases spanning the gap. Germline V CDR1 and CDR2: SQVTM, ANQGSEA. The CDR3 runs 20 residues. CDR3 DNA: TGCAGCGTTGAATCCGGCTTAGTCGACGGCCACTTTGGGGGGTTCTATGGCTACACCTTC. Protein product: CSVESGLVDGHFGGFYGYTF.

The chain has TRBV25-1 and TRBJ1-6, with TRBD1 matching over 8 bases. This CDR3 comprises 13 residues. The junction had 6 bases not matched to a gene; V was cut back by 7 bases and J by 10 bases. From germline, CDR1 is MGHDK and CDR2 SYGVNS. CDR3 bases: TGTGCCAGCATCCAGGGGGCAGGATCACCCCTCCACTTT. Residues: CASIQGAGSPLHF.

The genes are TRBV28 and TRBJ2-6; TRBD1 matches at 8 bases. V dropped 4 bases and J dropped 0; count of bases not matched to a gene: 5. The CDR3 length is 17 residues. The germline V gene has CDR1 MDHEN and CDR2 SYDVKM. CDR3 residues: CASSSGTGRSGANVLTF. The CDR3 coding sequence is TGTGCCAGCAGTTCCGGGACAGGTCGCTCTGGGGCCAACGTCCTGACTTTC.

Written as DNA, the CDR3 is TGTGCCAGCAGCACTGGACAGGGGGCGGCGGAACTGTTTTTT. Amino acid sequence: CASSTGQGAAELFF. This chain links TRBV6-5 with TRBJ1-4; 11 bases match TRBD1. This CDR3 spans 14 amino acids. Trimming removed 6 bases from V and 12 bases from J; junction bases left unmatched: 9. CDR1 and CDR2 from the germline V gene are MNHEY and SVGAGI.

The chain joins TRBV11-2 to TRBJ2-7, with 12 bases that match TRBD1. There are 15 residues in the CDR3. The germline V gene encodes CDR1 SGHAT and CDR2 FQNNGV. Unmatched junction bases numbered 9, after V lost 5 bases and J lost 7 bases. The CDR3 region has the DNA TGTGCCAGCAGCCCTCCGGGACAGGGGGCAGGGGAGCAGTACTTC. It codes for CASSPPGQGAGEQYF.

The rearrangement uses TRBV19 and TRBJ2-5; D is uncertain. CDR1 and CDR2 (germline): LNHDA, SQIVND (reference sequence). This CDR3 is 13 amino acids long. The V and J ends lost 6 bases and 7 bases respectively, with 15 bases between them. In nucleotides, the CDR3 is TGTGCCAGTAGCTCCGGAGATTCATGGACCCAGTACTTC. Protein product: CASSSGDSWTQYF.

This clone has just one count. This rearrangement joins TRBV21-1 to TRBJ1-1. TRBV21-1 is labeled a pseudogene. This CDR3 is built from 13 residues. CDR3: CASSKVAGNLDFF. The CDR3 nucleotides read TGTGCCAGCAGCAAAGTAGCGGGTAACTTGGATTTCTTT.

V usage is TRBV12-5 and J usage is TRBJ2-2, with TRBD1 matching over 7 bases. CDR3 length equals 15 residues. Germline assignment: CDR1 LGHNT and CDR2 FRNRAP. The V gene end was trimmed by 6 bases and the J gene end by 3 bases; junction bases not matched to a gene: 7. CDR3: CASGLNRGDTGELFF. The DNA for the CDR3 is TGTGCTAGTGGCCTTAACAGGGGCGACACCGGGGAGCTGTTTTTT. The full variable domain, its missing parts supplied by reference TRBV12-5 and TRBJ2-2, is DARVTQTPRHKVTEMGQEVTMRCQPILGHNTVFWYRQTMMQGLELLAYFRNRAPLDDSGMPKDRFSAEMPDATLATLKIQPSEPRDSAVYFCASGLNRGDTGELFFGEGSRLTVL.

The chain links TRBV10-1 to TRBJ2-1; the match to TRBD1 covers 9 bases. V gave up 3 bases and J gave up 7 bases; unmatched junction bases: 7. Germline lookup yields CDR1 WNHNN and CDR2 SYGVQD (reference sequence). The CDR3 is 15 residues long. Written as DNA, the CDR3 is TGCGCCAGCAGTGACGCGGGACAGGGTGGGAATGAGCAGTTCTTC. Its translation is CASSDAGQGGNEQFF.

V usage is TRBV19 and J usage is TRBJ2-7, with TRBD1 as a possible D gene (6 bases). Germline V gives CDR1 LNHDA, CDR2 SQIVND (reference sequence). The CDR3 is 16 residues long. V was shortened by 7 bases and J by 5 bases, with 24 bases between the two germline ends. The CDR3 protein is CASIHGLGQCWHEQYF. CDR3 DNA: TGTGCCAGTATCCACGGGTTGGGACAATGCTGGCACGAGCAGTACTTC.

The chain carries TRBV5-5 and TRBJ2-5, with 10 nucleotides matching TRBD2. Germline CDR1 reads SGHKS; CDR2 reads YYEKEE (reference sequence). V lost 4 bases, J lost 7 bases, and 13 bases stayed unmatched. CDR3 length equals 16 residues. Here the CDR3 reads CASSPITSGVGGTQYF. The CDR3 DNA reads as TGTGCCAGCAGCCCCATCACTAGCGGGGTGGGGGGGACCCAGTACTTC. The variable domain in full, completed from reference TRBV5-5 and TRBJ2-5, reads DAGVTQSPTHLIKTRGQQVTLRCSPISGHKSVSWYQQVLGQGPQFIFQYYEKEERGRGNFPDRFSARQFPNYSSELNVNALLLGDSALYLCASSPITSGVGGTQYFGPGTRLLVL.

The chain recombines TRBV28 with TRBJ1-4; D gene ambiguous. Trimming pared 3 bases from V and 5 bases from J, leaving 13 bases between. The length of the CDR3 is 15 residues. Germline V gives CDR1 MDHEN, CDR2 SYDVKM. The CDR3 DNA sequence: TGTGCCAGCAGTTTGGGTGGGCAGTTAAATGAAAAACTGTTTTTT. It translates to CASSLGGQLNEKLFF.